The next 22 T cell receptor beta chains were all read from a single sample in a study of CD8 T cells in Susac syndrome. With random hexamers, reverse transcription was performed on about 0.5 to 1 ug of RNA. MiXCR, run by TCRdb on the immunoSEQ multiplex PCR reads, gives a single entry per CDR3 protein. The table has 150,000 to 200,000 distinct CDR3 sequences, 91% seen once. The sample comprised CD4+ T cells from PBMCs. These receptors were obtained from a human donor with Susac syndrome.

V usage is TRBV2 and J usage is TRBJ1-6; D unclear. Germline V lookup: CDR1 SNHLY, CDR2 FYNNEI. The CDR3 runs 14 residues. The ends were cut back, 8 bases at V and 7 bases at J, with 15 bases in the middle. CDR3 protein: CASVPEAGNSPLHF. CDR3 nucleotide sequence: TGTGCCAGCGTTCCCGAAGCAGGAAATTCACCCCTCCACTTT.

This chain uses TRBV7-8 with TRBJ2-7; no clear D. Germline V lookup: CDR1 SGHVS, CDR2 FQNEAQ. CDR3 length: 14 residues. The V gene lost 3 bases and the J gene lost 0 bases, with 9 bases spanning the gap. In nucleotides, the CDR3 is TGTGCCAGCAGCTTGAACGCGTACTCCTACGAGCAGTACTTC. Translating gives CASSLNAYSYEQYF.

The CDR3 spells CSANSGGAEDTQYF. The CDR3 bases are TGCAGTGCTAACAGCGGGGGGGCGGAAGATACGCAGTATTTT. The chain couples TRBV20-1 to TRBJ2-3; TRBD2 matches 10 bases. The CDR3 has 14 residues. Germline CDR1 DFQATT, CDR2 SNEGSKA (reference sequence). The J segment lost 5 bases and the V segment lost 4 bases, leaving 6 bases of the junction unmatched.

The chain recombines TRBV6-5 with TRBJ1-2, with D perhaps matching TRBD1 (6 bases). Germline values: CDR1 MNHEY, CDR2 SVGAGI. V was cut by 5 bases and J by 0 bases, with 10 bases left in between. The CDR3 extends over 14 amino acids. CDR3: CASSNGQTNYGYTF. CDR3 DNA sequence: TGTGCCAGCAGTAATGGACAGACTAACTATGGCTACACCTTC.

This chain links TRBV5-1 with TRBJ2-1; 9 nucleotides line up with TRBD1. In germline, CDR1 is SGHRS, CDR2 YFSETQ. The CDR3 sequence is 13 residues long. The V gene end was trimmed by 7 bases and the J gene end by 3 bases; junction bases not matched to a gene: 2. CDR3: CASGTGNYNEQFF. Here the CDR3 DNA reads TGCGCCAGCGGGACAGGGAACTACAATGAGCAGTTCTTC.

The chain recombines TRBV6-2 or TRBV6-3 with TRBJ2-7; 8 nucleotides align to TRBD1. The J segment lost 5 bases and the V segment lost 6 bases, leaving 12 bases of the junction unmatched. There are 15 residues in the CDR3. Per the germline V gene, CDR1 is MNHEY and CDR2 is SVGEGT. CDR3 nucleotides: TGTGCCAGCAGCGTTCTCGGGACAGGTCTACACGAGCAGTACTTC. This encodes CASSVLGTGLHEQYF.

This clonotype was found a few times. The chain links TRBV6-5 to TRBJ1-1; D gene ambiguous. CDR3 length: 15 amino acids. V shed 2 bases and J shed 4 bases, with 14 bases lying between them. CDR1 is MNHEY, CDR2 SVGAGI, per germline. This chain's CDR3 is CASSYREARSTEAFF. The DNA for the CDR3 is TGTGCCAGCAGTTACCGGGAAGCCCGAAGCACTGAAGCTTTCTTT.

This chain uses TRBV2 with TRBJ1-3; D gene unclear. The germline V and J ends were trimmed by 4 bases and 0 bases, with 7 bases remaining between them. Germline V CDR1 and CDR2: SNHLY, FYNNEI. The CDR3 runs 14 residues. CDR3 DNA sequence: TGTGCCAGCAGTGGTGGACTCTCTGGAAACACCATATATTTT. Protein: CASSGGLSGNTIYF.

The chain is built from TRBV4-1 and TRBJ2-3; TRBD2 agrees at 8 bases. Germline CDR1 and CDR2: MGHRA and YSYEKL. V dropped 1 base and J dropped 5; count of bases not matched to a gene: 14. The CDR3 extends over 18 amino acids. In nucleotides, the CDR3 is TGCGCCAGCAGCCAAGGAAGGGGACGGGGGGGCCCTGGAGATACGCAGTATTTT. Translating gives CASSQGRGRGGPGDTQYF.

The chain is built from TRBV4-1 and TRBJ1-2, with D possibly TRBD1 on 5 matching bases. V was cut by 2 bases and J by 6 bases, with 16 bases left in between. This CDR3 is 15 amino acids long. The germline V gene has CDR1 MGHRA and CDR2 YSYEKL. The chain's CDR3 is CASSQLFRLRDGYTF. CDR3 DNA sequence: TGCGCCAGCAGCCAACTTTTCCGTCTCAGGGATGGCTACACCTTC.

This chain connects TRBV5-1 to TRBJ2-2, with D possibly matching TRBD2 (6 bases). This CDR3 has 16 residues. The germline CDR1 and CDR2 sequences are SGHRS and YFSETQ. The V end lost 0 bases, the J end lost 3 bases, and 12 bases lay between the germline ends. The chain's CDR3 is CASSLAGVPDTGELFF. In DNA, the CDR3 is TGCGCCAGCAGCTTGGCGGGGGTGCCGGACACCGGGGAGCTGTTTTTT.

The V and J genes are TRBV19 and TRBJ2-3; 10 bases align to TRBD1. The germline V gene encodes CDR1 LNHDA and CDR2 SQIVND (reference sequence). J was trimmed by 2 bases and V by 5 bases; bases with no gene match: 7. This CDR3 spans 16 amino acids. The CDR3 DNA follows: TGTGCCAGTAGTGGGACCGGGACAGGGGCCACAGATACGCAGTATTTT. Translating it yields CASSGTGTGATDTQYF.

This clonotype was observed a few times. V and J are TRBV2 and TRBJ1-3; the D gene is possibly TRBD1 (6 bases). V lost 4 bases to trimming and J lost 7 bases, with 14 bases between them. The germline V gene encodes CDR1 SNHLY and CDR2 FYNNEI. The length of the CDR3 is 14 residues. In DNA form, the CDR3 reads TGTGCCAGCAGTGCGGACAGTATTTGGAACACCATATATTTT. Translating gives CASSADSIWNTIYF.

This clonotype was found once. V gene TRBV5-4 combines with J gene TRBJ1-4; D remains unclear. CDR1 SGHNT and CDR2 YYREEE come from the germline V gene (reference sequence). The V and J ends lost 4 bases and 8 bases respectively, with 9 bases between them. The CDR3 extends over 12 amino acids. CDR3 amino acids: CASSPEREKLFF. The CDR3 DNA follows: TGTGCCAGCAGCCCCGAGAGGGAAAAACTGTTTTTT.

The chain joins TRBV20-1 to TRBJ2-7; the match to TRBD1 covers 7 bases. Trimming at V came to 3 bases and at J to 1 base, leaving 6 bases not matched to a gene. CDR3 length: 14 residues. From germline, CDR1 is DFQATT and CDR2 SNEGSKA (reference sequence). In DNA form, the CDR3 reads TGCAGTGCTAGTTTCCCGGGACAGTCCTACGAGCAGTACTTC. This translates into CSASFPGQSYEQYF.

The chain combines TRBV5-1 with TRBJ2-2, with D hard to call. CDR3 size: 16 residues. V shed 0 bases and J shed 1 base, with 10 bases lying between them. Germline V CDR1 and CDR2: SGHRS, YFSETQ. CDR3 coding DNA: TGCGCCAGCAGCTTGGGAGTCAGGTTGAACACCGGGGAGCTGTTTTTT. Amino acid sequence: CASSLGVRLNTGELFF. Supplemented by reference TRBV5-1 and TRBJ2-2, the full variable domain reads KAGVTQTPRYLIKTRGQQVTLSCSPISGHRSVSWYQQTPGQGLQFLFEYFSETQRNKGNFPGRFSGRQFSNSRSEMNVSTLELGDSALYLCASSLGVRLNTGELFFGEGSRLTVL.

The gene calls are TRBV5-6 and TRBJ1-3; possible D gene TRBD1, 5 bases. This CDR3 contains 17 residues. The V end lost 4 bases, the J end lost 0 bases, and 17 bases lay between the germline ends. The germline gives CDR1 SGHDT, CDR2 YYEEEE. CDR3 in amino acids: CASSPMTALSSGNTIYF. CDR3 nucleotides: TGTGCCAGCAGCCCAATGACAGCACTGAGCTCTGGAAACACCATATATTTT.

The CDR3 DNA reads TGTGCCAGCAGGGACTGGCAGACCACAGATACGCAGTATTTT. Its translation: CASRDWQTTDTQYF. The J gene is TRBJ2-3, the V gene TRBV6-6, with D perhaps TRBD2 (5 bases). Germline CDR1 MNHNY, CDR2 SVGAGI (reference sequence). Trimming removed 6 bases at V and 2 bases at J, with 12 bases between. The CDR3 sequence is 14 residues long.

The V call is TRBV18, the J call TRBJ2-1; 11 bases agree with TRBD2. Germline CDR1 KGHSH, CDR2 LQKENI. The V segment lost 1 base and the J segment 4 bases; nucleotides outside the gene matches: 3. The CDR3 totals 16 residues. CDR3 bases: TGTGCCAGCTCACCACAGACTAGCGGGAAGTACAATGAGCAGTTCTTC. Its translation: CASSPQTSGKYNEQFF. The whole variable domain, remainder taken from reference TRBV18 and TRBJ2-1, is NAGVMQNPRHLVRRRGQEARLRCSPMKGHSHVYWYRQLPEEGLKFMVYLQKENIIDESGMPKERFSAEFPKEGPSILRIQQVVRGDSAAYFCASSPQTSGKYNEQFFGPGTRLTVL.

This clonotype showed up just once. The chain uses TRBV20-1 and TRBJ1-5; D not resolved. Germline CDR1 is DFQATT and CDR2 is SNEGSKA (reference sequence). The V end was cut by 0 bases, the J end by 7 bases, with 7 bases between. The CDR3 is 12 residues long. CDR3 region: CSARDLGQPQHF. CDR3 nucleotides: TGCAGTGCTAGAGATCTTGGACAGCCCCAGCATTTT.

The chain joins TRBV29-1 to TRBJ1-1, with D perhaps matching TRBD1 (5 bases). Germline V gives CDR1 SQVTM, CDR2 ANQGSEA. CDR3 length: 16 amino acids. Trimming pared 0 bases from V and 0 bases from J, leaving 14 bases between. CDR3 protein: CSVEDYLGLLNTEAFF. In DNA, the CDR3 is TGCAGCGTTGAAGATTATTTGGGGCTGCTGAACACTGAAGCTTTCTTT. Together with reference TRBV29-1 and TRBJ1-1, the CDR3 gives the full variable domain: SAVISQKPSRDICQRGTSLTIQCQVDSQVTMMFWYRQQPGQSLTLIATANQGSEATYESGFVIDKFPISRPNLTFSTLTVSNMSPEDSSIYLCSVEDYLGLLNTEAFFGQGTRLTVV.

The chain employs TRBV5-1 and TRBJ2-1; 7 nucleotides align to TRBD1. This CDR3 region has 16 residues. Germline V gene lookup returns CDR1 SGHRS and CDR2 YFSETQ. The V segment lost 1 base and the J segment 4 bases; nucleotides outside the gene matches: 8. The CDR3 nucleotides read TGCGCCAGCAGCTTGTTAGAGGGGGCTATGTACAATGAGCAGTTCTTC. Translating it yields CASSLLEGAMYNEQFF.